This T cell receptor (beta chain) was identified during a study of identical twins. The sample holds many counts of this clonotype. MiXCR was run by TCRdb on the 5' RACE reads, yielding one entry per CDR3 protein. The data contain about 690,000 distinct CDR3 sequences, around 5.7% of them singletons. This receptor was taken from a man in his late teens or twenties in good health. The sample comprised naive T cells sorted from blood.

The CDR3 DNA sequence: TGTGCCACCAGTGATTTGGGCGGGAGCACAGATACGCAGTATTTT. It specifies CATSDLGGSTDTQYF. The chain is built from TRBV24-1 and TRBJ2-3; TRBD2 is a possible D gene (5 bases). The germline V gene encodes CDR1 KGHDR and CDR2 SFDVKD. V was clipped by 0 bases and J by 0 bases, with 6 bases between them. This CDR3 has 15 residues.